This TCR beta chain was found in a study of T cells in Graves' hyperthyroidism and ophthalmopathy (dated by TCRdb to the late 2010s). Background on the whole study: Peripheral blood samples were taken at the time of initial diagnosis, prior to any treatment. To identify distinguishing TCR V-J signatures, a discovery cohort of about 95 patients was used, comprising 40 to 45 with Graves' ophthalmopathy and around 60 with stable Graves' hyperthyroidism. In about 6 Graves' hyperthyroidism patients, the study also compared T-cell repertoires from thyroid tissue with T-cell repertoires from blood. An independent validation cohort of fewer than 20 hyperthyroidism patients and some 15 patients who later progressed to ophthalmopathy tested prospective prediction of ophthalmopathy. TCR Vbeta CDR3 sequencing of around 130 peripheral blood samples (43 ophthalmopathy, over 70 hyperthyroidism and some 17 progressor patients) is reported in the paper. Once sampling was done, hyperthyroidism patients were given methimazole at a starting dose of 30 mg daily, whereas ophthalmopathy patients were given high-dose intravenous methylprednisolone. The 100 or so discovery patients were randomly split 7:3 into training and test sets.

From cysteine to phenylalanine, the CDR3 is 14 amino acids long. Solely the CDR3 DNA is kept, with 42 bases framed from the first base. Sequences PRHDT (CDR1) and FYEKMQ (CDR2) are obtained from the germline V gene (reference sequence). Between the V and J ends, shortened by 2 bases and 6 bases respectively, the junction contains 14 bases. Beyond this particular receptor, the publication reports: Sample size was not statistically predetermined, and investigators were not blinded to group allocation. Most expanded thyroid clonotypes (frequency above 0.001) were also found in blood, which suggests that blood repertoires may mirror thyroid immune responses. During validation, the model predicted progression to ophthalmopathy a median of around six months ahead of onset, with around 71% sensitivity and roughly 75% specificity. Ophthalmopathy was separated from stable hyperthyroidism by a 13 V-J signature model, with around 90% sensitivity and just over 81% specificity obtained in cross-validation and 80%/75% obtained in testing.

A patient counted as having stable Graves' hyperthyroidism if no progression to ophthalmopathy occurred over 18 months of follow-up. Hyperthyroidism patients were newly diagnosed, had a disease duration of under 2 months, and were aged 18 to 65 years. The study excluded patients with uncontrolled infections, other autoimmune diseases, pregnancy or lactation. Diagnoses were based on clinical symptoms, serum thyroxine and TRAb, thyroid ultrasound and orbital computed tomography. PBMCs were separated from around 9.1 ml of fresh peripheral blood using Ficoll-Paque density gradient centrifugation. Trizol reagent was used to extract total RNA, and RNA quality was then checked on an Agilent 2100 Bioanalyzer. About this clonotype itself: It lacks a known antigen. Per-base quality was not reported, and no clone a single base away is much larger than it.

Amplification of TCR beta CDR3 regions was carried out from RNA transcripts. A first-round RT-PCR of the TCR CDR3 used the HTBI primer set with the Qiagen OneStep RT-PCR kit. A second multiplex PCR round built the libraries, followed by size selection and purification. Paired-end sequencing of the libraries was performed with 100 bp reads on an Illumina HiSeq2000. Per the source publication's procedure: SOAPnuke was used to process the raw data, removing reads that contained adapters or uncalled bases, had a mean Phred below 15, or lacked an exact match to the constant primer or identifier. COPE v1.2.5 was used to merge the high-quality paired reads, and each unique nucleotide sequence was defined as a clonotype. Clonotypes were aligned to IMGT TRBV, TRBD and TRBJ reference segments using MiTCR v1.1. Analysis was restricted to V-J combinations with a frequency above 0.0001, which covered 99.2% of repertoires. The TCS score was defined as F50 (clonal expansion) divided by E x V (chaos), with BLOSUM62-based TCRdist calculated between CDR3 peptides within each V-J. Welch's t-statistics and random forest reduced approximately 520 V-J features to 13, which were used in a naive Bayes classifier (R e1071). TCRdb itself trimmed the public reads at Q25 with fastp, ran MiXCR and retained productive beta chains. Entries that share a CDR3 protein sequence are merged under the most common genes and DNA. The V and J calls follow TCRdb's processing rather than the paper's. This sample holds some 510,000 distinct CDR3 sequences; more than 20% were observed only once. The top ten hold about a quarter of the sample.

Sequenced material: blood. The TCR was taken from a man in his late teens or twenties with Graves' hyperthyroidism. The chain uses TRBV13 and TRBJ2-7, and possibly TRBD2, on 6 matching bases. The DNA is TGTGCCAGCAGCTTATTGCGGCAGGGAGGCGAGCAGTACTTC. It specifies CASSLLRQGGEQYF.